The clone carrying this T cell receptor (beta chain) was seen at least ten times. This entry is derived from a study of blood T cell repertoires in COVID-19. Repertoires were generated with immunoSEQ multiplex PCR, while TCRdb's copy carries only in-frame clones and drops some. The sample includes 200,000 or so clones, roughly nine tenths of them seen just once. This CDR3 region has 14 residues. Germline CDR1 is MRHNA and CDR2 is SNTAGT. The trim removed 4 bases at V and 1 base at J, leaving 0 bases unmatched. Sample: peripheral blood. The chain recombines TRBV6-4 with TRBJ2-3; 9 bases are a match to TRBD1. The clonotype comes from a man in his forties or fifties with active or convalescent COVID-19. CDR3 in amino acids: CASSGTGGTDTQYF. CDR3 bases: TGTGCCAGCAGTGGGACAGGGGGCACAGATACGCAGTATTTT.